A single sample gave rise to the 11 T cell receptor beta chains below, sequenced in a study of T cell responses to AZD1222 COVID-19 vaccine (dated by TCRdb to the early 2020s). The sample's time point, from its label and the paper: baseline before first vaccination. Receptors were amplified or captured by the immunoSEQ multiplex PCR assay. Held by TCRdb, this immuneACCESS table contains in-frame sequences only and omits some clones. Under half of the omission traces to an unresolved V gene where checked; the cause of the rest is unknown. Here the sample has 150,000 to 180,000 clones; roughly nine tenths occur a single time. The ten largest account for around 18% of the sample. Sequencing was performed on peripheral blood, taken on day 0 of AZD1222 vaccination. The receptor source for this set is an adult in good health.

The chain links TRBV24-1 to TRBJ1-2; unclear D gene. CDR3 length: 17 residues. CDR1 KGHDR and CDR2 SFDVKD come from the germline V gene. The ends were cut back, 4 bases at V and 4 bases at J, with 21 bases in the middle. The CDR3 loop reads CATSDPADPSNPYGYTF. Here the CDR3 DNA reads TGTGCCACCAGTGACCCCGCGGACCCCTCTAACCCCTATGGCTACACCTTC.

The rearrangement uses TRBV6-4 and TRBJ1-2, with a possible D match to TRBD1 (5 bases). V shed 2 bases and J shed 4 bases, with 11 bases lying between them. The CDR3 is 14 amino acids. Germline CDR1 MRHNA, CDR2 SNTAGT. The CDR3 DNA reads as TGTGCCAGCAGTGACAACTCAGGGACCTATGGCTACACCTTC. It codes for CASSDNSGTYGYTF.

This chain uses TRBV3-1 (or the pseudogene TRBV3-2) with TRBJ2-7; possibly TRBD1 for D (6 bases). Germline CDR1 is LGHDT and CDR2 is YNNKEL (reference sequence). CDR3 length: 15 amino acids. V was pared by 3 bases and J by 1 base, with 13 bases between. CDR3 nucleotide sequence: TGTGCCAGCAGCCAGCCGGGACATTCTTCCTACGAGCAGTACTTC. Protein sequence: CASSQPGHSSYEQYF.

The rearrangement links TRBV29-1 to TRBJ2-7, with D possibly TRBD2 on 5 matching bases. The CDR3 spans 12 residues. V was trimmed by 2 bases and J by 7 bases, leaving 12 bases between them. Germline V CDR1 and CDR2: SQVTM, ANQGSEA. The CDR3 DNA follows: TGCAGCGTTGAAACGGGGAAAAGGGAGCAGTACTTC. As protein: CSVETGKREQYF.

The J gene is TRBJ2-6, the V gene TRBV9; TRBD1 agrees at 9 bases. The V gene's germline CDR1 is SGDLS and CDR2 YYNGEE. Losses at the gene ends were 3 bases for V and 0 bases for J; bases not matched to a gene: 7. CDR3 length equals 18 residues. For the CDR3, the DNA is TGTGCCAGCAGCGACCGGGACAGGGATTTCTCTGGGGCCAACGTCCTGACTTTC. This encodes CASSDRDRDFSGANVLTF.

The gene calls are TRBV27 and TRBJ1-6; D is perhaps TRBD1 (6 bases). Germline assignment: CDR1 MNHEY and CDR2 SMNVEV (reference sequence). V shed 4 bases and J shed 10 bases, with 23 bases lying between them. CDR3 size: 17 residues. DNA of the CDR3: TGTGCCAGCAGTTCGCCCGGGTGGGGGGGCGCTGGGTCACCCCTCCACTTT. Translation: CASSSPGWGGAGSPLHF.

The genes are TRBV21-1 and TRBJ2-1; the DNA was not compared with TRBD1, the D call given in the table. TRBV21-1 is assigned pseudogene status. This CDR3 has 15 amino acids. This CDR3 reads CASRPNGTAYNEQFF. The DNA for the CDR3 is TGTGCCAGCAGGCCCAACGGGACAGCCTACAATGAGCAGTTCTTC.

The CDR3 sequence is CASSPGLDRMKNIQYF. The CDR3 DNA reads TGCGCCAGCAGCCCTGGTTTGGACAGAATGAAAAACATTCAGTACTTC. The rearrangement joins TRBV5-1 to TRBJ2-4, with a weak D call TRBD1 (6 bases). Per the germline V gene, CDR1 is SGHRS and CDR2 is YFSETQ. Trimming cost V 4 bases and J 4 bases, with 18 bases left between them. The CDR3 has 16 residues.

This clone was counted a single time. J is TRBJ1-1 and V is TRBV28; D is possibly TRBD1 (5 bases). Germline CDR1 reads MDHEN; CDR2 reads SYDVKM. V lost 3 bases to trimming and J lost 8 bases, with 16 bases between them. This CDR3 has 14 residues. The CDR3 loop reads CASSLQGPLREAFF. DNA for the CDR3: TGTGCCAGCAGTTTGCAGGGACCCCTCCGGGAAGCTTTCTTT.

The chain carries TRBV6-6 and TRBJ1-4; D remains ambiguous. This CDR3 is 15 amino acids long. Germline V gene data show CDR1 as MNHNY and CDR2 as SVGAGI (reference sequence). V lost 7 bases, J lost 8 bases, and 20 bases lay in between. DNA of the CDR3: TGTGCCAGCATACCCGGGATCTCCGGAGGGGAAAAACTGTTTTTT. Its translation is CASIPGISGGEKLFF.

The rearrangement links TRBV12-5 to TRBJ2-3; D remains unclear. Between the trimmed V and J ends, which lost 1 base and 5 bases, there was a span of 13 bases. The germline V gene has CDR1 LGHNT and CDR2 FRNRAP. This CDR3 is 15 amino acids long. The CDR3 region has the DNA TGTGCTAGTGGTTTGGGGCAGTTAGCTGAAGATACGCAGTATTTT. Its protein is CASGLGQLAEDTQYF.